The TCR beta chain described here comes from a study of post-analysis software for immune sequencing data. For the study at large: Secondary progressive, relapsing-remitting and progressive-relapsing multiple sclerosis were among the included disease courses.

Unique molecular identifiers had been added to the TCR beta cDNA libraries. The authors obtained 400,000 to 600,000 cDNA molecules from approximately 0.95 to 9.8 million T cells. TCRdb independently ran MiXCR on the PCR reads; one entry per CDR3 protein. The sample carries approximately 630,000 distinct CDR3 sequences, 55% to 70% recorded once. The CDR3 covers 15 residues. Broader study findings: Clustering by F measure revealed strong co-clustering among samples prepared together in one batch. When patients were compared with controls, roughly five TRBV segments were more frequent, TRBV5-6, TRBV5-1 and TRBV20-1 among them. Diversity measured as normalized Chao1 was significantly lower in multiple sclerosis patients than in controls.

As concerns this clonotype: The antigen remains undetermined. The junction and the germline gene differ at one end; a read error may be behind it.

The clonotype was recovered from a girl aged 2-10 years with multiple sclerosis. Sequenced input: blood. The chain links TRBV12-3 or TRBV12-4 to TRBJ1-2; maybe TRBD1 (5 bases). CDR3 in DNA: TGTGCCAGCAGGGCCGGGACCCGGGTCGACTATGGCAACACCTTC. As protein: CASRAGTRVDYGNTF.